Listed here is a single TCR beta chain. The sample belongs to a study of T cell changes during pregnancy in multiple sclerosis. Method: immunoSEQ multiplex PCR; TCRdb's copy keeps in-frame clones and lacks some. The sample carries about 79,000 clones, under 95% recorded once. This material consisted of CD4+ T cells from peripheral blood mononuclear cells, taken in the second trimester of pregnancy. The TCR was taken from a female donor with multiple sclerosis, enrolled in a pregnancy study.

This chain's CDR3 is CASSLYGSGLIGETQYF. Written as DNA, the CDR3 is TGTGCCAGCAGTTTATACGGGAGCGGATTAATTGGGGAGACCCAGTACTTC. The chain joins TRBV27 to TRBJ2-5; perhaps TRBD2 as D (6 bases). V was pared by 1 base and J by 5 bases, with 20 bases between. Germline assignment: CDR1 MNHEY and CDR2 SMNVEV (reference sequence). The CDR3 covers 17 residues.